The 21 T cell receptor beta chains below come from one sample, sequenced in a study of a mutant IDH1 vaccine in newly diagnosed glioma. Sequencing was performed with immunoSEQ multiplex PCR; in TCRdb, only in-frame clones are kept and a portion is missing. The sample records tens of thousands of clones, about four fifths being singletons. Their recognized antigens are unknown. Time point specified: week 35, safety follow-up. Doses of 300 ug of mutant IDH1 20-mer peptide were given with topical imiquimod. The material was PBMCs, obtained from a glioma patient whose treatment included an IDH1 peptide vaccine. Every receptor here comes from a woman aged 40 to 50 with glioma. Some clones in this sample may be carry-over from other donors' samples.

This clone has just a few counts. The V gene is TRBV7-9, the J gene TRBJ2-7; perhaps TRBD2 as D (6 bases). The V end lost 1 base, the J end lost 1 base, and 14 bases lay between the germline ends. The CDR3 runs to 16 residues. CDR1 is SEHNR, CDR2 FQNEAQ, per germline (reference sequence). CDR3 amino acids: CASSLDAGRISYEQYF. CDR3 DNA: TGTGCCAGCAGCTTAGACGCGGGGAGGATATCCTACGAGCAGTACTTC. Full variable domain (remainder filled in from reference TRBV7-9 and TRBJ2-7): DTGVSQNPRHKITKRGQNVTFRCDPISEHNRLYWYRQTLGQGPEFLTYFQNEAQLEKSRLLSDRFSAERPKGSFSTLEIQRTEQGDSAMYLCASSLDAGRISYEQYFGPGTRLTVT.

CDR3 DNA sequence: TGTGCCAGCAGTTTAGGGACAACTACCTCCTACGAGCAGTACTTC. Amino acids: CASSLGTTTSYEQYF. This chain joins TRBV27 and TRBJ2-7, with D tentatively TRBD1 (6 bases). Germline V gene data show CDR1 as MNHEY and CDR2 as SMNVEV (reference sequence). The CDR3 is made up of 15 amino acids. V was shortened by 2 bases and J by 0 bases, with 11 bases between the two germline ends.

J is TRBJ1-3 and V is TRBV10-3, with D possibly matching TRBD1 (6 bases). CDR1 is ENHRY and CDR2 is SYGVKD in the germline V gene. The length of the CDR3 is 16 residues. Trimming removed 2 bases from V and 5 bases from J, with 16 bases in between. The CDR3 bases are TGTGCCATCAGTGAGCTGGCAGGGGCCGGACGAAACACCATATATTTT. Protein product: CAISELAGAGRNTIYF.

V usage is TRBV10-3 and J usage is TRBJ2-3; D perhaps matches TRBD2 (6 bases). Per the germline V gene, CDR1 is ENHRY and CDR2 is SYGVKD. The CDR3 is 14 amino acids. The V and J ends lost 4 bases and 3 bases respectively, with 11 bases between them. The CDR3 sequence: CAISGVGRTDTQYF. The CDR3, as DNA: TGTGCCATCAGTGGGGTGGGGAGGACAGATACGCAGTATTTT.

This clone appeared once. This chain links TRBV7-9 with TRBJ2-2, with TRBD1 matching 9 bases. The CDR3 sequence is 16 residues long. Per the germline V gene, CDR1 is SEHNR and CDR2 is FQNEAQ (reference sequence). V gave up 2 bases and J gave up 2 bases; unmatched junction bases: 3. The CDR3, as DNA: TGTGCCAGCAGCTTACCGACAGGGGGAAACACCGGGGAGCTGTTTTTT. Amino acids: CASSLPTGGNTGELFF.

The chain carries TRBV7-2 and TRBJ2-7; 8 bases map to TRBD2. This CDR3 has 14 residues. The germline gives CDR1 SGHTA, CDR2 FQGNSA. Losses at the gene ends were 5 bases for V and 0 bases for J; bases not matched to a gene: 3. The CDR3 DNA is TGTGCCAGCAGCCAAAGCGGGAGCTCCTACGAGCAGTACTTC. It is translated as CASSQSGSSYEQYF.

The chain recombines TRBV4-2 with TRBJ1-4; D is ambiguous. Trimming took off 0 bases at V and 0 bases at J, with 5 bases between the two ends. Germline V lookup: CDR1 LGHNA, CDR2 YNFKEQ. This CDR3 contains 15 residues. In nucleotides, the CDR3 is TGTGCCAGCAGCCAAGAAGTAGCAACTAATGAAAAACTGTTTTTT. Protein sequence: CASSQEVATNEKLFF.

The chain is built from TRBV5-6 and TRBJ2-2; D unclear. Trimming removed 2 bases from V and 10 bases from J, with 6 bases in between. Germline V gene data show CDR1 as SGHDT and CDR2 as YYEEEE. The CDR3 extends over 11 amino acids. The CDR3 DNA follows: TGTGCCAGCAGCTTTGTGGAGGAGCTGTTTTTT. Amino acid sequence: CASSFVEELFF.

The chain uses TRBV11-3 and TRBJ1-1, with TRBD1 as a possible D gene (5 bases). This CDR3 has 15 amino acids. Per the germline V gene, CDR1 is SGHNT and CDR2 is YENEEA. Between the trimmed V and J ends, which lost 5 bases and 4 bases, there was a span of 17 bases. The CDR3 sequence: CASSPGGRQGTEAFF. The CDR3 bases are TGTGCCAGCAGCCCCGGGGGGAGGCAGGGCACTGAAGCTTTCTTT.

The J gene is TRBJ1-1, the V gene TRBV19; D unresolved. This CDR3 is 15 amino acids long. V shed 3 bases and J shed 7 bases, with 18 bases lying between them. CDR1 is LNHDA, CDR2 SQIVND, per germline (reference sequence). Written as DNA, the CDR3 is TGTGCCAGTAGTATCCTCAGCAATTTAAATTATGAAGCTTTCTTT. Its protein is CASSILSNLNYEAFF.

This clone was found once. This sequence joins TRBV5-1 and TRBJ2-5; TRBD2 matches 8 bases. Looked up from germline, CDR1 is SGHRS and CDR2 is YFSETQ. Trimming cost V 4 bases and J 3 bases; bases outside gene matches: 8. This CDR3 is 15 amino acids long. The CDR3 protein is CASSLPRGAEETQYF. The CDR3 nucleotides are TGCGCCAGCAGCCTTCCGCGGGGGGCGGAAGAGACCCAGTACTTC.

CDR3: CASSQGQTTNEKLFF. In DNA form, the CDR3 reads TGTGCCAGCAGCCAAGGCCAGACAACTAATGAAAAACTGTTTTTT. The rearrangement joins TRBV14 to TRBJ1-4; D remains ambiguous. The germline V and J ends were trimmed by 1 base and 0 bases, with 6 bases remaining between them. The CDR3 totals 15 residues. Germline CDR1 reads SGHDN; CDR2 reads FVKESK.

The chain combines TRBV4-3 with TRBJ1-4; D gene uncertain. V was pared by 0 bases and J by 7 bases, with 6 bases between. Per the germline V gene, CDR1 is LGHNA and CDR2 is YSLEER. This CDR3 is built from 13 residues. CDR3 region: CASSQDFSEKLFF. The CDR3 DNA reads TGCGCCAGCAGCCAAGATTTTTCTGAAAAACTGTTTTTT.

The chain's CDR3 is CASSFQVDLAKNIQYF. DNA for the CDR3: TGTGCCAGCAGCTTCCAGGTCGACCTAGCCAAAAACATTCAGTACTTC. The rearrangement joins TRBV4-2 to TRBJ2-4; D ambiguous. CDR3 length: 16 residues. Trimming took 5 bases from V and 0 from J, leaving 14 bases between them. The germline V gene has CDR1 LGHNA and CDR2 YNFKEQ.

This clone was counted once. The J gene is TRBJ2-7, the V gene TRBV28; D could derive from TRBD1 or TRBD2 (5 bases each). The CDR3 extends over 14 amino acids. Per germline, CDR1 MDHEN and CDR2 SYDVKM. V was cut by 10 bases and J by 6 bases, with 22 bases left in between. The CDR3 is CATTPHQGVSEQYF. CDR3 DNA: TGTGCCACCACCCCTCATCAGGGAGTTAGCGAGCAGTACTTC.

This clone was seen just once. J is TRBJ1-2 and V is TRBV6-1, with D perhaps TRBD1 (6 bases). V lost 7 bases and J 5 bases, leaving 14 bases between the germline ends. CDR3 length: 13 residues. Germline CDR1 is MNHNS and CDR2 is SASEGT. The CDR3 DNA is TGTGCCAGCACGGACAGCAAACGATATGGCTACACCTTC. It encodes CASTDSKRYGYTF.

This clone was detected only once. The chain is built from TRBV7-2 and TRBJ1-2; D is ambiguous. The V and J ends lost 5 bases and 4 bases respectively, with 14 bases between them. There are 14 residues in the CDR3. Germline lookup yields CDR1 SGHTA and CDR2 FQGNSA. Here the CDR3 reads CASSEDGRRYGYTF. DNA for the CDR3: TGTGCCAGCAGCGAAGACGGACGGCGCTATGGCTACACCTTC. The variable domain in full, completed from reference TRBV7-2 and TRBJ1-2, reads GAGVSQSPSNKVTEKGKDVELRCDPISGHTALYWYRQSLGQGLEFLIYFQGNSAPDKSGLPSDRFSAERTGGSVSTLTIQRTQQEDSAVYLCASSEDGRRYGYTFGSGTRLTVV.

The chain links TRBV19 to TRBJ2-7, with 9 bases lining up with TRBD1. J was trimmed by 3 bases and V by 4 bases; bases with no gene match: 7. The CDR3 consists of 15 residues. Germline-derived CDR1 and CDR2 are LNHDA and SQIVND (reference sequence). CDR3 sequence (DNA): TGTGCCAGTAGTACGGGGACAGGGATCAACTACGAGCAGTACTTC. Protein sequence: CASSTGTGINYEQYF.

This sequence joins TRBV6-5 and TRBJ1-2; 8 bases fit TRBD1. V was pared by 5 bases and J by 7 bases, with 6 bases of the junction left unmatched. This CDR3 is 13 amino acids long. Germline values: CDR1 MNHEY, CDR2 SVGAGI. CDR3 in DNA: TGTGCCAGCAGTCGGACAGGGTACACTGGCTACACCTTC. Amino acid sequence: CASSRTGYTGYTF.

The gene calls are TRBV23-1 and TRBJ2-5; D might be TRBD1 (6 bases). TRBV23-1 is an ORF, and what it does is uncertain. The CDR3 extends over 12 amino acids. Trimming pared 3 bases from V and 13 bases from J, leaving 15 bases between. In DNA form, the CDR3 reads TGCGCCAGCAGTCAGAAAACAGGGATAGGGTACTTC. Protein product: CASSQKTGIGYF.

This chain links TRBV10-3 with TRBJ1-2; D is unresolved. CDR3 size: 17 residues. Trimming took 4 bases from V and 3 from J, leaving 21 bases between them. CDR1 and CDR2 (germline): ENHRY, SYGVKD. CDR3 in amino acids: CAISAPGGRSSDYGYTF. CDR3 bases: TGTGCCATCAGTGCCCCCGGCGGGAGGAGTAGTGACTATGGCTACACCTTC.